These 5 T cell receptor beta chains came from one sample sequenced in a study of cytomegalovirus exposure and HLA in healthy donors. It was with 60 Vbeta and 13 Jbeta primers that the PCR ran. The method was immunoSEQ multiplex PCR; TCRdb's version includes in-frame clones alone and lacks a portion of them. The table shows about 170,000 clones, with 80% occurring only once. The specimen sequenced was PBMCs. The receptors shown here come from a man aged 30-40 years in good health and CMV-seropositive.

The table lists this clone with a few counts. This rearrangement joins TRBV30 to TRBJ2-4; 8 bases are a match to TRBD1. The CDR3 has 15 amino acids. Germline V gene sequence: CDR1 GTSNPN, CDR2 SVGIG (reference sequence). J lost 7 bases, V lost 0 bases, and 8 bases had no gene match. CDR3 coding DNA: TGTGCCTGGAGTGTGGTCAGGACAGGGACCAACATTCAGTACTTC. Translating it yields CAWSVVRTGTNIQYF.

The chain has TRBV7-8 and TRBJ2-3; possible D gene TRBD1, 6 bases. The V end was cut by 5 bases, the J end by 0 bases, with 15 bases between. The CDR3 extends over 16 amino acids. Germline CDR1 and CDR2: SGHVS and FQNEAQ. This chain's CDR3 is CASSQPTGPSTDTQYF. CDR3 DNA: TGTGCCAGCAGCCAACCGACAGGACCCAGCACAGATACGCAGTATTTT.

The chain recombines TRBV28 with TRBJ2-3, with a possible D match to TRBD1 (5 bases). CDR1 and CDR2 from the germline V gene are MDHEN and SYDVKM. Trimming stripped 5 bases from V and 3 bases from J, with 18 bases between. This CDR3 spans 16 amino acids. CDR3 coding DNA: TGTGCCAGCAGTCATCCGAAAGGGGCTGGGACAGATACGCAGTATTTT. The encoded protein is CASSHPKGAGTDTQYF. Full variable domain (remainder filled in from reference TRBV28 and TRBJ2-3): DVKVTQSSRYLVKRTGEKVFLECVQDMDHENMFWYRQDPGLGLRLIYFSYDVKMKEKGDIPEGYSVSREKKERFSLILESASTNQTSMYLCASSHPKGAGTDTQYFGPGTRLTVL.

This rearrangement joins TRBV25-1 to TRBJ2-1; D unresolved. V was cut by 11 bases and J by 10 bases, with 15 bases left in between. Germline lookup yields CDR1 MGHDK and CDR2 SYGVNS. The CDR3 consists of 11 residues. The CDR3 nucleotides are TGTGCCCGCCGATTACTACCCGAGCAGTTCTTC. Protein product: CARRLLPEQFF.

V and J are TRBV5-4 and TRBJ2-7; 10 bases line up with TRBD1. V was clipped by 3 bases and J by 2 bases; unmatched bases: 2. CDR1 and CDR2 from the germline V gene are SGHNT and YYREEE (reference sequence). The CDR3 has 14 residues. CDR3 amino acids: CASSWGQGTYEQYF. In DNA, the CDR3 is TGTGCCAGCAGCTGGGGACAGGGGACCTACGAGCAGTACTTC.